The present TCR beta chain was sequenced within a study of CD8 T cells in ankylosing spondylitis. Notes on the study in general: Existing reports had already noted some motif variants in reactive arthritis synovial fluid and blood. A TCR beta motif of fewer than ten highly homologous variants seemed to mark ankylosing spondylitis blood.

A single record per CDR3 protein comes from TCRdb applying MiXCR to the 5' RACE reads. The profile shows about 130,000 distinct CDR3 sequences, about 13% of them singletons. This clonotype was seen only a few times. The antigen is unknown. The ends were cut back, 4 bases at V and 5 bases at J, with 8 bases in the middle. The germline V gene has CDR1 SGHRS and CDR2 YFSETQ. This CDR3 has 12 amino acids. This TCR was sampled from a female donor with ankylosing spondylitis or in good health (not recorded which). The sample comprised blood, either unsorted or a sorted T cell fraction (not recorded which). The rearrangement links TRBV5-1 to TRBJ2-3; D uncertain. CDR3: CASSPPGDTQYF. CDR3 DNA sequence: TGCGCCAGCAGCCCCCCCGGAGATACGCAGTATTTT.